Detailed here is one T cell receptor beta chain. What this receptor recognizes is not known. The record has no base qualities; no much larger clone is one base away. The source of the sample is a study of CD8 T cells in Susac syndrome (dated by TCRdb to the late 2010s). Concerning the study at large: The study used repertoire sequencing to test whether antigen drove CD8+ T cell activation and differentiation in Susac syndrome.

General study outcomes and caveats: The number of individuals in the TCR sequencing and HLA analysis was acknowledged as relatively small.

RNA was extracted using the RNeasy kit, and roughly 0.5 to 1 microgram was reverse transcribed with random hexamers. The immunoSEQ multiplex PCR assay, covering 54 Vbeta and 13 Jbeta segments, was used to amplify TCR beta CDR3 regions. To correct PCR amplification bias, a synthetic template baseline was used for both primer optimization and computational correction. The authors' analysis ran thus. Reads were annotated to V, D and J genes per IMGT and analyzed with immunoSEQ Analyzer, keeping only productive sequences. Clonality was computed as one minus Shannon entropy normalized by log2 of the number of productive unique sequences. For each patient and control, public and private clones were evaluated among the 100 most prevalent clones. Clones were defined as Susac-specific if absent from the healthy and MS cohorts, from 1052 published viral clones and from other ImmuneACCESS disease sequences. The public sequencing data were trimmed at Q25 with fastp and processed into clonotypes with MiXCR by TCRdb, which kept only in-frame beta chains. Duplicate CDR3 protein sequences are folded into a single record with the most common DNA and genes. What appears here as the V and J calls and clone size reflects TCRdb's work, not the paper's. For this sample the table gives around 140,000 distinct CDR3 sequences, of which approximately 96% were detected only once. The top ten hold over 0.1% of the sample.

High-throughput TCR beta sequencing profiled peripheral blood CD8+ and CD4+ T cells from healthy donors, Susac syndrome patients and multiple sclerosis patients. The multiple sclerosis controls were treatment-naive patients whose relapsing-remitting disease, either stable or active, fulfilled the revised McDonald criteria. Bulk CD8+ and CD4+ T cells were purified by magnetic negative isolation, while CD8+ TEMRA cells were enriched using FACS. Blood was collected in EDTA tubes and processed within 24 hours, with PBMCs isolated through density gradient centrifugation. PBMCs intended for TCR sequencing were cryopreserved in liquid nitrogen and were subsequently thawed in a 37 degrees C water bath. A purity of at least 90% was achieved for sorted or isolated CD4+, CD8+ and CD8+ TEMRA cells. The CDR3, from cysteine to phenylalanine, totals 13 residues. The only DNA kept is the CDR3, 39 bases in frame from the first base. The trim is 7 bases for V and 5 bases for J, with a gap of 14 bases between the germline ends. The germline V gene gives CDR1 as SQVTM and CDR2 as ANQGSEA.

Input material: CD4+ T cells from PBMCs. The chain joins TRBV29-1 to TRBJ1-4, with the D gene uncertain. The receptor's source is a human donor with multiple sclerosis. DNA sequence: TGCAGCGCAACCCGGGGTACCAATGAAAAACTGTTTTTT. Translated, it gives CSATRGTNEKLFF.